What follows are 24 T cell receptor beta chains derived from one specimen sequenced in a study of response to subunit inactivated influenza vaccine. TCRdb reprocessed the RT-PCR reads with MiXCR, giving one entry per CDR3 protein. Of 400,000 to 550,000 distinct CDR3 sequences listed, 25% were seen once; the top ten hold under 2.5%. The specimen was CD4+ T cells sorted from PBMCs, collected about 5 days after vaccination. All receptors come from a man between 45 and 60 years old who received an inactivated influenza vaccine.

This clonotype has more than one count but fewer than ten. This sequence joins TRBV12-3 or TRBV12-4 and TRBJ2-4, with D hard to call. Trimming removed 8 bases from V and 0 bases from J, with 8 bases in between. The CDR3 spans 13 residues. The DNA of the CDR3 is TGTGCCAGCGGCCACCGAGCCAAAAACATTCAGTACTTC. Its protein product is CASGHRAKNIQYF.

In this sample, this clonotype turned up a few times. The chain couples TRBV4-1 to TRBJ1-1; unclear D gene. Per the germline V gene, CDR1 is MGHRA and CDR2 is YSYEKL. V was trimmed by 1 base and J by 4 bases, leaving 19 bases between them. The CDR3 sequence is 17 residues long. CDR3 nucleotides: TGCGCCAGCAGCCAAGGAAACGGAAAGAGGGTGGGCACTGAAGCTTTCTTT. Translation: CASSQGNGKRVGTEAFF.

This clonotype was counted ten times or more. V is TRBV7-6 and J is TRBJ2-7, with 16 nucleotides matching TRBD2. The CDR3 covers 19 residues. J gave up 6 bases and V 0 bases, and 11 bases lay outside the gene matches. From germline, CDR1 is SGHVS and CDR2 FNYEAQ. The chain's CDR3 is CASSLAAGTSGRASTEQYF. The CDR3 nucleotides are TGTGCCAGCAGCTTAGCTGCCGGGACTAGCGGGAGGGCCTCAACCGAGCAGTACTTC.

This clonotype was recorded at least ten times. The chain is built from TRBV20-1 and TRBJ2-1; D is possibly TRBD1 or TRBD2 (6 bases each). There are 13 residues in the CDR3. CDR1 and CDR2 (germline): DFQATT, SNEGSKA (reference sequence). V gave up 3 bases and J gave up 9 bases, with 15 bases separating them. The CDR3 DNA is TGCAGTGCTAGCGGGGGCGCGGGGATTGAGCAGTTCTTC. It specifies CSASGGAGIEQFF.

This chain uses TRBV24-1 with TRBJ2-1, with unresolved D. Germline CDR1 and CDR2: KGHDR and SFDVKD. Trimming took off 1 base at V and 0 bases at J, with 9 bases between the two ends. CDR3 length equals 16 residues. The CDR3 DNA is TGTGCCACCAGTGATTTAAGGGTGAGCTCCTACAATGAGCAGTTCTTC. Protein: CATSDLRVSSYNEQFF.

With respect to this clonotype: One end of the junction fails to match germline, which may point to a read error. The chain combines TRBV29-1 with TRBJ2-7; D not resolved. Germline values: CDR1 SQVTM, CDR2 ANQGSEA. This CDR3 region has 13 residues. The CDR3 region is CSVAPLTVYVQYF. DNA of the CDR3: TGCAGCGTCGCCCCCCTAACAGTTTACGTGCAGTACTTC.

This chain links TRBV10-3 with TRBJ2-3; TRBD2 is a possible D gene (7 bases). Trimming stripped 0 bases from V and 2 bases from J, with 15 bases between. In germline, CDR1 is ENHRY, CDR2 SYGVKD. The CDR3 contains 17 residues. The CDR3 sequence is CAISESRGGPLTDTQYF. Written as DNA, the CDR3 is TGTGCCATCAGTGAGTCGAGGGGGGGGCCGCTCACAGATACGCAGTATTTT.

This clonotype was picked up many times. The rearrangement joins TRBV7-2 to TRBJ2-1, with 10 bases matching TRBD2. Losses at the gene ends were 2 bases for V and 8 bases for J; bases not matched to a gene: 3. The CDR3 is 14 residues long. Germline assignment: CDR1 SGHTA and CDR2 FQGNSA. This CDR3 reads CASSLSGRVDEQFF. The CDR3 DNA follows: TGTGCCAGCAGCTTAAGCGGGAGGGTGGATGAGCAGTTCTTC.

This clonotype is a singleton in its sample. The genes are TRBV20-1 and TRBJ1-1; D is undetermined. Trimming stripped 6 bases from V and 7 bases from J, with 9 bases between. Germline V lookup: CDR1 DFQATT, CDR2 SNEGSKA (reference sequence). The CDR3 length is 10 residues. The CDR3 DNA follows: TGCAGTGCCCTGAGCGGTGAAGCTTTCTTT. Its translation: CSALSGEAFF.

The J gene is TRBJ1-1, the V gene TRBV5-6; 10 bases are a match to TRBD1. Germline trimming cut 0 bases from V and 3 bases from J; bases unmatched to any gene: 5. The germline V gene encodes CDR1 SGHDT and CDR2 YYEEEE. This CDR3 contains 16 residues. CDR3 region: CASSLAVDRGDTEAFF. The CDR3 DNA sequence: TGTGCCAGCAGCTTGGCTGTGGACAGGGGGGACACTGAAGCTTTCTTT.

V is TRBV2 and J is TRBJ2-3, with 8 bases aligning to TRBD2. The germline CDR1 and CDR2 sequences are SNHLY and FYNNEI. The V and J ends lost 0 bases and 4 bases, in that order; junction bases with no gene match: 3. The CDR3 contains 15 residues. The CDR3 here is CASSEAGAGADTQYF. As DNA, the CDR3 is TGTGCCAGCAGTGAAGCGGGAGCGGGAGCAGATACGCAGTATTTT.

The CDR3 reads CASSTHDSGDEKLFF. CDR3 in DNA: TGTGCCAGCAGTACCCACGACAGTGGAGATGAAAAACTGTTTTTT. V gene TRBV6-2 or TRBV6-3 combines with J gene TRBJ1-4; D possibly corresponds to TRBD1 (5 bases). Between the trimmed V and J ends, which lost 5 bases and 6 bases, there was a span of 16 bases. Germline V gene lookup returns CDR1 MNHEY and CDR2 SVGEGT. This CDR3 has 15 amino acids.

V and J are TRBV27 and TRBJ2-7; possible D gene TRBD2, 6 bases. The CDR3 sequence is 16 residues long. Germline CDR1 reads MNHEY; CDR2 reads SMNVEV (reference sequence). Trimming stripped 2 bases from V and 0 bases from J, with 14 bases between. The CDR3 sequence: CASSLRSLGGSYEQYF. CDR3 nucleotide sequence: TGTGCCAGCAGTTTACGTTCTTTGGGGGGCTCCTACGAGCAGTACTTC.

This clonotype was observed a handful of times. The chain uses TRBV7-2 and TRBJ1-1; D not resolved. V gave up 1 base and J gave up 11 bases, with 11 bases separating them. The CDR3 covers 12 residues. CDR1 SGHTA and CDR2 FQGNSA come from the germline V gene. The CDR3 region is CASSLDRQRAFF. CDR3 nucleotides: TGTGCCAGCAGCTTAGATAGACAACGGGCTTTCTTT.

The CDR3: CASSVFGNSYNEQFF. In DNA, the CDR3 is TGTGCCAGCAGCGTTTTCGGGAACTCCTACAATGAGCAGTTCTTC. The chain uses TRBV9 and TRBJ2-1; D possibly corresponds to TRBD2 (5 bases). V was trimmed by 2 bases and J by 0 bases, leaving 9 bases between them. Per germline, CDR1 SGDLS and CDR2 YYNGEE. The CDR3 totals 15 residues.

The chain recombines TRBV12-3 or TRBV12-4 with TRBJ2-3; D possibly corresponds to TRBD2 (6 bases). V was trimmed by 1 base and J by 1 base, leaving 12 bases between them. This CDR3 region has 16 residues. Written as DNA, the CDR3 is TGTGCCAGCAGTTTAGGAGGACTACTCCGCACAGATACGCAGTATTTT. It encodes CASSLGGLLRTDTQYF.

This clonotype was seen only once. CDR3 protein: CASSYSGLAETYEQYF. CDR3 nucleotides: TGTGCCAGCAGTTACTCGGGACTAGCGGAAACCTACGAGCAGTACTTC. The chain employs TRBV6-5 and TRBJ2-7; TRBD2 aligns across 11 bases. This CDR3 has 16 residues. V shed 0 bases, J shed 2 bases, and the junction held 3 bases outside the gene matches. CDR1 is MNHEY and CDR2 is SVGAGI in the germline V gene.

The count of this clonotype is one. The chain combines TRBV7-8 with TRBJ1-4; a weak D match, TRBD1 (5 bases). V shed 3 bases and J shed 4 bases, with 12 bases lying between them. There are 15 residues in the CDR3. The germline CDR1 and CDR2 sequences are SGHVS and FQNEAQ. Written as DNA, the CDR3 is TGTGCCAGCAGCTTGAACGGGGGAGTTAATGAAAAACTGTTTTTT. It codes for CASSLNGGVNEKLFF.

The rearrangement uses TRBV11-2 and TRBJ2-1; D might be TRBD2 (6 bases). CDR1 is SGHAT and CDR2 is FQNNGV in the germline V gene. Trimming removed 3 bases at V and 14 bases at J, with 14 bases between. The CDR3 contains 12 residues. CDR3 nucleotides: TGTGCCAGCAGCTTGGGCTCTAGCGAGGAGTTCTTC. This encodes CASSLGSSEEFF.

The CDR3 bases are TGCAGCGTTGCCCCGACAGGGAAGAATGAAAAACTGTTTTTT. Translating gives CSVAPTGKNEKLFF. The chain uses TRBV29-1 and TRBJ1-4; 7 bases line up with TRBD1. The CDR3 extends over 14 amino acids. CDR1 and CDR2 (germline): SQVTM, ANQGSEA. J was trimmed by 5 bases and V by 4 bases; bases with no gene match: 7.

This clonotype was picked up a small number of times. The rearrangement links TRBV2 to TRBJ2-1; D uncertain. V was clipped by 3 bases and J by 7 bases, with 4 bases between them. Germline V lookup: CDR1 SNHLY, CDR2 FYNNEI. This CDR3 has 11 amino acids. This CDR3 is CASSDWNEQFF. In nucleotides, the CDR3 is TGTGCCAGCAGTGATTGGAATGAGCAGTTCTTC.

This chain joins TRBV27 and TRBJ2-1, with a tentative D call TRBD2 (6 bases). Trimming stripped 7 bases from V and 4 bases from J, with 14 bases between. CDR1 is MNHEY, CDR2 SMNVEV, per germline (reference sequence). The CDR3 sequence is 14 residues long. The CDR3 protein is CASTPGRDYNEQFF. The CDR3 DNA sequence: TGTGCCAGCACCCCTGGGCGGGATTACAATGAGCAGTTCTTC.

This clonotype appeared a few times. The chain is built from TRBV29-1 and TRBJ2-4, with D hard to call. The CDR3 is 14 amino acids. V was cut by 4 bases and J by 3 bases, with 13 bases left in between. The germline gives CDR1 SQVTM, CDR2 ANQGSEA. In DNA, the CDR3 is TGCAGCGTTGTTGGACGGTTGAACAAAAACATTCAGTACTTC. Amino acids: CSVVGRLNKNIQYF.

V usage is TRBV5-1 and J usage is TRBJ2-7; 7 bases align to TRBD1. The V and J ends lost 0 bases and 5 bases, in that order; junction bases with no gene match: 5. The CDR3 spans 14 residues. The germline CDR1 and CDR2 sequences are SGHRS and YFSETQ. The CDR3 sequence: CASSLADRVDEQYF. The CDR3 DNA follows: TGCGCCAGCAGCTTGGCCGACAGGGTGGACGAGCAGTACTTC.